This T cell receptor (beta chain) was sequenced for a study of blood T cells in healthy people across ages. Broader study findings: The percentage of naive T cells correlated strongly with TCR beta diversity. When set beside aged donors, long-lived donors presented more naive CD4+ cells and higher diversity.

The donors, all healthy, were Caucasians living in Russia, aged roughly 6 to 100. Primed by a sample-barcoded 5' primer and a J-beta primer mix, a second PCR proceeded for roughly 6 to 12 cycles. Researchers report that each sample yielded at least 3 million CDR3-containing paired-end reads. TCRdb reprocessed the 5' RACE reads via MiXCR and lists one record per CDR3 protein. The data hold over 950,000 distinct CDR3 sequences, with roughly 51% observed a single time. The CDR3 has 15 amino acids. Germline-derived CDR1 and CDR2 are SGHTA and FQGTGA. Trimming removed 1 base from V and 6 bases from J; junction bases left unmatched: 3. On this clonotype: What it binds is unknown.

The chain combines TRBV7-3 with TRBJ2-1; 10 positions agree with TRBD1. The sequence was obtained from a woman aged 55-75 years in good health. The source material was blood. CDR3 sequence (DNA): TGTGCCAGCAGCTTAATACGGGACAGGGGCAATGAGCAGTTCTTC. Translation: CASSLIRDRGNEQFF.